The 17 T cell receptor beta chains reported below all come from one sample, sequenced in a study of T cell repertoires in cytomegalovirus infection. TCRdb independently ran MiXCR on the reads; one entry per CDR3 protein. The sample lists more than 150,000 distinct CDR3 sequences, roughly 20% occurring once. The sequenced sample was PBMCs. Source of these receptors: a human donor in good health (CMV status not recorded). Some clones in this sample may be carry-over from other donors' samples.

This clonotype was seen more than once but under ten times. CDR3 loop: CASSLEVDGHEQYF. In DNA, the CDR3 is TGTGCCAGCAGTTTGGAAGTAGACGGCCACGAGCAGTACTTC. The V call is TRBV12-3 or TRBV12-4, the J call TRBJ2-7; D is undetermined. The CDR3 has 14 amino acids. V lost 3 bases, J lost 5 bases, and 14 bases lay in between.

This clonotype was counted many times. The chain combines TRBV7-3 with TRBJ2-2; 9 bases are shared with TRBD1. In germline, CDR1 is SGHTA, CDR2 FQGTGA. J lost 5 bases, V lost 8 bases, and 9 bases had no gene match. The CDR3 spans 15 residues. CDR3 sequence (DNA): TGTGCCAGCGGCGGGACAGGGTCACGTACCGGGGAGCTGTTTTTT. Its protein is CASGGTGSRTGELFF.

In its sample, this clonotype was seen many times. The rearrangement uses TRBV7-2 and TRBJ1-2; 7 bases align to TRBD1. Trimming took 5 bases from V and 14 from J; bases not matched to a gene: 8. Germline lookup yields CDR1 SGHTA and CDR2 FQGNSA. This CDR3 has 11 amino acids. CDR3 DNA: TGTGCCAGCAGCCCCCGGGACAGCCTAACCTTC. Protein product: CASSPRDSLTF.

This chain links TRBV10-3 with TRBJ2-7; 9 positions match TRBD1. This CDR3 has 15 amino acids. The V gene's germline CDR1 is ENHRY and CDR2 SYGVKD. V dropped 6 bases and J dropped 6; count of bases not matched to a gene: 12. CDR3 loop: CAISRQGVATSEQYF. CDR3 nucleotide sequence: TGTGCCATCAGCCGACAGGGGGTCGCTACGTCCGAGCAGTACTTC.

This clonotype was detected only a few times. The chain employs TRBV30 and TRBJ2-1; possibly TRBD2 for D (5 bases). Germline values: CDR1 GTSNPN, CDR2 SVGIG (reference sequence). The CDR3 runs 13 residues. With 2 bases removed from V and 6 bases from J, the gap between germline ends came to 11 bases. CDR3 residues: CAWSYGRFNEQFF. CDR3 nucleotides: TGTGCCTGGAGTTATGGGAGATTCAATGAGCAGTTCTTC.

This rearrangement joins TRBV5-5 to TRBJ1-3, with TRBD1 matching over 9 bases. The J segment lost 8 bases and the V segment lost 5 bases, leaving 8 bases of the junction unmatched. Germline CDR1 is SGHKS and CDR2 is YYEKEE (reference sequence). The CDR3 has 14 residues. The CDR3 spells CASRFDRGTDTIYF. As DNA, the CDR3 is TGTGCCAGCAGATTCGACAGGGGGACGGACACCATATATTTT.

In this sample, this clonotype turned up many times. The chain links TRBV7-2 to TRBJ2-3; D might be TRBD1 (6 bases). CDR1 and CDR2 (germline): SGHTA, FQGNSA. V was pared by 3 bases and J by 2 bases, with 12 bases between. The CDR3 sequence is 15 residues long. CDR3 nucleotides: TGTGCCAGCAGCTTGCAACAGGGCACCACAGATACGCAGTATTTT. Protein product: CASSLQQGTTDTQYF.

This chain uses TRBV7-2 with TRBJ1-1, with D perhaps TRBD1 (5 bases). The CDR3 is 15 amino acids. Trimming took 0 bases from V and 1 from J, leaving 9 bases between them. Germline V gene data show CDR1 as SGHTA and CDR2 as FQGNSA. DNA for the CDR3: TGTGCCAGCAGCTTAGCGGCAGGGACGAACACTGAAGCTTTCTTT. Residues: CASSLAAGTNTEAFF.

This clonotype was counted ten times or more. The chain joins TRBV12-3 or TRBV12-4 to TRBJ2-7, with TRBD1 matching 8 bases. The V and J ends lost 3 bases and 6 bases, in that order; junction bases with no gene match: 1. The CDR3 is 12 amino acids. For the CDR3, the DNA is TGTGCCAGCAGTTTTACAGGGGGCGAGCAGTACTTC. This encodes CASSFTGGEQYF.

This clonotype has just a few counts. CDR3 loop: CASTATGASNTGELFF. The CDR3 DNA reads TGTGCCAGCACCGCAACAGGGGCCTCAAACACCGGGGAGCTGTTTTTT. This chain joins TRBV6-1 and TRBJ2-2; the match to TRBD1 covers 7 bases. CDR1 and CDR2 (germline): MNHNS, SASEGT. The CDR3 length is 16 residues. V shed 7 bases and J 2 bases; nucleotides not matched to a gene: 10.

This clonotype was seen only a few times. The chain links TRBV7-9 to TRBJ2-1; no firm D call. This CDR3 is 13 amino acids long. Germline V lookup: CDR1 SEHNR, CDR2 FQNEAQ (reference sequence). The V end was cut by 1 base, the J end by 9 bases, with 10 bases between. In DNA form, the CDR3 reads TGTGCCAGCAGCTTAGGGCAAGTAGGTGAGCAGTTCTTC. Translation gives CASSLGQVGEQFF.

The chain employs TRBV6-2 or TRBV6-3 and TRBJ2-2; no firm D call. The CDR3 length is 15 residues. Per germline, CDR1 MNHEY and CDR2 SVGEGT. The V end was cut by 5 bases, the J end by 1 base, with 11 bases between. The CDR3 nucleotides are TGTGCCAGCAGTCACCTATCACTGAACACCGGGGAGCTGTTTTTT. Encoded protein: CASSHLSLNTGELFF.

The V call is TRBV28, the J call TRBJ1-5; 10 bases are shared with TRBD1. Trimming took 2 bases from V and 6 from J; bases not matched to a gene: 7. Looked up from germline, CDR1 is MDHEN and CDR2 is SYDVKM. The CDR3 contains 16 residues. The chain's CDR3 is CASSLPRQGASQPQHF. As DNA, the CDR3 is TGTGCCAGCAGTTTACCTAGACAGGGGGCTAGTCAGCCCCAGCATTTT.

This clonotype has ten or more counts. The junction and the germline gene differ at one end; a read error may be behind it. The chain recombines TRBV7-9 with TRBJ1-1; unclear D gene. Germline CDR1 reads SEHNR; CDR2 reads FQNEAQ (reference sequence). The CDR3 is made up of 14 amino acids. CDR3 amino acids: CASSLGNRNTEAFF. CDR3 sequence (DNA): TGTGCCAGCAGCTTAGGGAATAGGAACACCGAAGCTTTCTTT.

The sample holds a few counts of this clonotype. J is TRBJ1-4 and V is TRBV25-1; tentative D call: TRBD1 (5 bases). Germline-derived CDR1 and CDR2 are MGHDK and SYGVNS. V dropped 8 bases and J dropped 7 bases, with 11 bases sitting between them. The length of the CDR3 is 12 residues. CDR3 in DNA: TGTGCCAGCGGGACCGGGGGTGAAAAACTGTTTTTT. Its translation: CASGTGGEKLFF.

This clonotype showed up many times. The V call is TRBV7-2, the J call TRBJ1-4; 7 nucleotides line up with TRBD1. There are 14 residues in the CDR3. Trimming cost V 3 bases and J 4 bases; bases outside gene matches: 2. Germline V gene lookup returns CDR1 SGHTA and CDR2 FQGNSA. In nucleotides, the CDR3 is TGTGCCAGCAGCTTGGGACAGCATAATGAAAAACTGTTTTTT. Its translation is CASSLGQHNEKLFF.

As regards this clonotype: A much larger clone differs from this one at a single base, so this may be a read error. The rearrangement links TRBV28 to TRBJ1-2; D might be TRBD1 (6 bases). Germline CDR1 and CDR2: MDHEN and SYDVKM. The CDR3 consists of 14 residues. CDR3 coding DNA: TGTCCCAGCAGGGGAGGAGGGAATAACTATGGCTACACCTTC. It yields the protein CPSRGGGNNYGYTF.